The entry below gives a single TCR beta chain sequence along with its context. This record comes from a study of blood T cell repertoires in COVID-19. Study-wide background: The United States, Italy and Spain provided the acute and convalescent COVID-19 samples. Sources were T cells, B-cell-depleted T cells, or PBMCs; the material itself was cDNA or gDNA.

The CDR3 is made up of 14 amino acids. V lost 2 bases and J 10 bases, leaving 12 bases between the germline ends. The V gene's germline CDR1 is MNHNS and CDR2 SASEGT. Per the original data handling: From reference gene primer amplification, estimates of nucleated cell counts were derived. Clones were read by immunoSEQ multiplex PCR, and TCRdb kept only the in-frame ones, dropping some. V, J and clone size are taken as reported in that table, and D and trimming were inferred from the DNA itself. The sample holds about 28,000 clones, 84% seen once. This receptor was taken from a man between 65 and 80 years old with active COVID-19. The chain joins TRBV6-1 to TRBJ1-6; perhaps TRBD1 as D (5 bases). Sample: peripheral blood. The CDR3 DNA follows: TGTGCCAGCAGTGAACTATGGGGGGACTCACCCCTCCACTTT. As protein: CASSELWGDSPLHF.